One sample yielded the 15 T cell receptor beta chains listed below, sequenced in a study of blood T cells in healthy people across ages. With a J-beta primer mix and a sample-barcoded 5' primer, a second PCR ran about 7 to 12 cycles. One entry per CDR3 protein results from TCRdb running MiXCR on the 5' RACE reads. Of around 970,000 distinct CDR3 sequences listed, approximately 50% were seen once; the top ten hold roughly 23%. Sample: blood. These receptors originate from a woman in her fifties or sixties in good health.

The CDR3 loop is CASSPGVGYYEQYF. The CDR3 DNA reads TGTGCCAGCAGCCCCGGAGTGGGCTACTACGAGCAGTACTTC. The chain is built from TRBV5-6 and TRBJ2-7; D is uncertain. CDR1 and CDR2 (germline): SGHDT, YYEEEE. The CDR3 length is 14 residues. Trimming removed 4 bases from V and 3 bases from J, with 14 bases in between.

The V and J genes are TRBV20-1 and TRBJ2-3; 8 bases agree with TRBD2. There are 19 residues in the CDR3. The junction had 21 bases not matched to a gene; V was cut back by 1 base and J by 6 bases. The V gene's germline CDR1 is DFQATT and CDR2 SNEGSKA (reference sequence). The CDR3 loop is CSARVRWSLRGRIRDTQYF. CDR3 DNA: TGCAGTGCTAGAGTGAGGTGGAGTCTTCGCGGGAGGATCAGGGATACGCAGTATTTT.

This clonotype was seen ten or more times. This chain connects TRBV11-2 to TRBJ2-5; 7 positions match TRBD2. Germline values: CDR1 SGHAT, CDR2 FQNNGV. With V trimmed by 6 bases and J by 4 bases, 8 bases remained unmatched. The CDR3 runs 14 residues. The CDR3: CASRGMRGRETQYF. The DNA for the CDR3 is TGTGCCAGCAGGGGGATGCGCGGGAGAGAGACCCAGTACTTC.

This clonotype has only a few counts. The rearrangement uses TRBV6-6 and TRBJ2-7; 9 bases agree with TRBD1. CDR3 length: 17 amino acids. CDR1 and CDR2 (germline): MNHNY, SVGAGI (reference sequence). V lost 0 bases, J lost 6 bases, and 12 bases stayed unmatched. This CDR3 is CASSYSRGQGFTAEQYF. The CDR3 coding sequence is TGTGCCAGCAGTTACTCAAGGGGACAGGGTTTTACTGCCGAGCAGTACTTC.

V gene TRBV6-4 combines with J gene TRBJ2-1; 8 bases are shared with TRBD2. V gave up 4 bases and J gave up 6 bases; unmatched junction bases: 5. CDR1 is MRHNA, CDR2 SNTAGT, per germline. This CDR3 contains 14 residues. CDR3: CASSAGTRGNEQFF. In DNA, the CDR3 is TGTGCCAGCAGTGCCGGGACTAGAGGCAATGAGCAGTTCTTC.

This clonotype was seen repeatedly, ten times or more. This chain links TRBV7-3 with TRBJ2-3, with no clear D. The CDR3 is 13 amino acids. The V and J ends lost 6 bases and 1 base respectively, with 8 bases between them. Germline V gene lookup returns CDR1 SGHTA and CDR2 FQGTGA. CDR3 protein: CASSSQGTDTQYF. The CDR3 DNA follows: TGTGCCAGCAGTTCTCAAGGCACAGATACGCAGTATTTT. The full variable domain, its missing parts supplied by reference TRBV7-3 and TRBJ2-3, is GAGVSQTPSNKVTEKGKYVELRCDPISGHTALYWYRQSLGQGPEFLIYFQGTGAADDSGLPNDRFFAVRPEGSVSTLKIQRTERGDSAVYLCASSSQGTDTQYFGPGTRLTVL.

The chain links TRBV14 to TRBJ2-4; D remains unclear. Germline-derived CDR1 and CDR2 are SGHDN and FVKESK. The germline V and J ends were trimmed by 9 bases and 6 bases, with 12 bases remaining between them. The CDR3 extends over 12 amino acids. The CDR3 DNA reads as TGTGCCAGTGCCATCCAGACAAACATTCAGTACTTC. It translates to CASAIQTNIQYF.

This clonotype turned up a few times. This chain joins TRBV12-3 or TRBV12-4 and TRBJ1-2; D is perhaps TRBD1 (6 bases). Trimming cost V 5 bases and J 4 bases, with 11 bases left between them. CDR3 size: 13 residues. The CDR3: CASSLDRIYGYTF. CDR3 in DNA: TGTGCCAGCAGTCTGGACAGAATCTATGGCTACACCTTC.

The gene calls are TRBV12-3 or TRBV12-4 and TRBJ1-6; 11 nucleotides line up with TRBD1. Trimming cost V 5 bases and J 10 bases; bases outside gene matches: 10. The CDR3 is made up of 16 amino acids. CDR3 bases: TGTGCCAGCAGTCCCCCCGGGACAGGGGGAAGCTCACCCCTCCACTTT. It encodes CASSPPGTGGSSPLHF.

This clonotype has a handful of counts. The gene calls are TRBV2 and TRBJ2-5; no clear D gene. V was clipped by 3 bases and J by 2 bases, with 7 bases between them. The CDR3 spans 13 residues. Germline V gene data show CDR1 as SNHLY and CDR2 as FYNNEI. CDR3 amino acids: CASSDYRQETQYF. The CDR3 coding sequence is TGTGCCAGCAGTGACTATAGACAAGAGACCCAGTACTTC.

V gene TRBV28 combines with J gene TRBJ2-4; TRBD1 agrees at 7 bases. The CDR3 runs 16 residues. V was clipped by 2 bases and J by 7 bases; unmatched bases: 11. Germline V gives CDR1 MDHEN, CDR2 SYDVKM. CDR3 sequence: CASSLGVFPRGNIQYF. CDR3 DNA: TGTGCCAGCAGTTTAGGTGTGTTCCCCAGGGGGAACATTCAGTACTTC. Full variable domain (remainder filled in from reference TRBV28 and TRBJ2-4): DVKVTQSSRYLVKRTGEKVFLECVQDMDHENMFWYRQDPGLGLRLIYFSYDVKMKEKGDIPEGYSVSREKKERFSLILESASTNQTSMYLCASSLGVFPRGNIQYFGAGTRLSVL.

CDR3 bases: TGTGCCGCCCAGGCGGCGGGGGCCTACAATGAGCAGTTCTTC. Protein product: CAAQAAGAYNEQFF. The chain combines TRBV2 with TRBJ2-1; TRBD2 agrees at 7 bases. The V gene's germline CDR1 is SNHLY and CDR2 FYNNEI. The ends lost 11 bases at V and 2 bases at J; junction bases unmatched: 9. The CDR3 has 14 residues.

The genes are TRBV10-3 and TRBJ1-4; no clear D gene. The CDR3 runs to 13 residues. Trimming shortened V by 0 bases and J by 7 bases, and 6 bases separated the two germline ends. The V gene's germline CDR1 is ENHRY and CDR2 SYGVKD. The CDR3 region has the DNA TGTGCCATCAGTGAGTCGCTCAGTGAAAAACTGTTTTTT. Its protein is CAISESLSEKLFF.

This clonotype was detected a few times. The V call is TRBV12-3 or TRBV12-4, the J call TRBJ2-3; 8 bases align to TRBD2. Trimming took 6 bases from V and 5 from J; bases not matched to a gene: 10. The CDR3 totals 15 residues. The CDR3 nucleotides read TGTGCCAGCAGCGACCCGGGACTAGTTAAAGATACGCAGTATTTT. Translating gives CASSDPGLVKDTQYF.

V is TRBV3-1 and J is TRBJ2-1; D may be TRBD2 (6 bases). V lost 1 base and J 6 bases, leaving 13 bases between the germline ends. Germline assignment: CDR1 LGHDT and CDR2 YNNKEL (reference sequence). The CDR3 sequence is 15 residues long. The CDR3 DNA reads TGTGCCAGCAGCCAAGGTCGTCTAGCGCGCAATGAGCAGTTCTTC. Its protein is CASSQGRLARNEQFF.